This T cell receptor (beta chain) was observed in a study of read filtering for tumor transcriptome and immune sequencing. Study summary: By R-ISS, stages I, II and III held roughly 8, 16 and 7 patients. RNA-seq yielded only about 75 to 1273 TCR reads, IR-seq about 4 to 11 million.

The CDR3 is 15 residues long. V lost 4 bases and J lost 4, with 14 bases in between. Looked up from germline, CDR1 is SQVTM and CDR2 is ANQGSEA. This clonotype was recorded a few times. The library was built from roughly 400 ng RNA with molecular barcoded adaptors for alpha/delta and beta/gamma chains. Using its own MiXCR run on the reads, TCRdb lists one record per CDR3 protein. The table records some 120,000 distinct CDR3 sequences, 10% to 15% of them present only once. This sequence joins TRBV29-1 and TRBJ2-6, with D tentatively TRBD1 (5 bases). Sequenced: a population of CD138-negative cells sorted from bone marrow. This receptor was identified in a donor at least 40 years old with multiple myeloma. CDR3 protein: CSVGITGSGANVLTF. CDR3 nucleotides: TGCAGCGTTGGGATTACAGGTTCCGGGGCCAACGTCCTGACTTTC.